This TCR beta chain was identified during a study of blood T cell repertoires in COVID-19. For the study at large: Italy, Spain and the United States were the sources of the convalescent and acute COVID-19 samples.

Authors' methods: Amplification from reference gene primers served as the basis for estimated nucleated cell counts. Generated by immunoSEQ multiplex PCR, the TCRdb table keeps only in-frame clones and is missing some. V and J calls plus clone size are reproduced from that table; the DNA served to infer D and trimming. The repertoire consists of approximately 150,000 clones, with around 88% occurring once and the leading ten covering around 5%. Germline CDR1 reads MNHEY; CDR2 reads SVGAGI. J lost 6 bases, V lost 2 bases, and 5 bases had no gene match. The CDR3 has 16 residues. The gene calls are TRBV6-5 and TRBJ2-7; 15 bases line up with TRBD2. This TCR derives from a human donor in a cohort sampled during active COVID-19. Sequences were obtained from peripheral blood. In nucleotides, the CDR3 is TGTGCCAGCAGTTACACGGGGACTAGCGGGAGGCGCGAGCAGTACTTC. This translates into CASSYTGTSGRREQYF.